One sample yielded the 5 T cell receptor beta chains listed below, sequenced in a study of blood T cells in healthy people across ages. Combining a sample-barcoded 5' primer with a J-beta primer mix, a second PCR ran for roughly 7 to 11 cycles. TCRdb re-called the 5' RACE reads through MiXCR, storing one row per CDR3 protein. The table shows fewer than 900,000 distinct CDR3 sequences, with around 48% occurring only once. Sequences were obtained from blood. The receptors shown here come from a woman between 55 and 75 years old in good health.

The gene calls are TRBV20-1 and TRBJ2-3; 8 positions agree with TRBD1. The trim removed 1 base at V and 4 bases at J, leaving 10 bases unmatched. The CDR3 totals 16 residues. Germline lookup yields CDR1 DFQATT and CDR2 SNEGSKA (reference sequence). CDR3 sequence reads: CSARALDRVWADTQYF. The CDR3 DNA is TGCAGTGCTAGAGCCCTGGACAGGGTTTGGGCAGATACGCAGTATTTT.

The chain employs TRBV20-1 and TRBJ2-7; 7 bases match TRBD1. The length of the CDR3 is 15 residues. V was pared by 0 bases and J by 6 bases, with 11 bases of the junction left unmatched. Germline loops: CDR1 DFQATT, CDR2 SNEGSKA (reference sequence). CDR3 in amino acids: CSAREGKGARREQYF. Written as DNA, the CDR3 is TGCAGTGCTAGAGAGGGGAAGGGGGCTAGACGCGAGCAGTACTTC.

The rearrangement uses TRBV5-1 and TRBJ2-1; 9 bases match TRBD2. J gave up 8 bases and V 3 bases, and 12 bases lay outside the gene matches. The CDR3 extends over 16 amino acids. Germline assignment: CDR1 SGHRS and CDR2 YFSETQ. The CDR3 sequence is CASSSAAGGPGDEQFF. The CDR3 coding sequence is TGCGCCAGCAGCTCCGCGGCGGGAGGGCCTGGGGATGAGCAGTTCTTC.

The chain combines TRBV2 with TRBJ1-5, with a possible D match to TRBD1 (6 bases). This CDR3 has 15 residues. The germline V gene encodes CDR1 SNHLY and CDR2 FYNNEI. The V end lost 3 bases, the J end lost 4 bases, and 13 bases lay between the germline ends. The CDR3 DNA reads TGTGCCAGCAGTGAGGAAAGCACAGGGAATCAGCCCCAGCATTTT. It is translated as CASSEESTGNQPQHF.

The chain has TRBV7-8 and TRBJ2-5; D is perhaps TRBD1 or TRBD2 (5 bases each). The germline V gene encodes CDR1 SGHVS and CDR2 FQNEAQ. Trimming stripped 1 base from V and 5 bases from J, with 11 bases between. The CDR3 runs to 14 residues. CDR3 DNA: TGTGCCAGCAGCTTAGTCGGGACCGATGAGACCCAGTACTTC. As protein: CASSLVGTDETQYF. Looking up the rest from reference TRBV7-8 and TRBJ2-5 gives the full variable domain: GAGVSQSPRYKVAKRGQDVALRCDPISGHVSLFWYQQALGQGPEFLTYFQNEAQLDKSGLPSDRFFAERPEGSVSTLKIQRTQQEDSAVYLCASSLVGTDETQYFGPGTRLLVL.